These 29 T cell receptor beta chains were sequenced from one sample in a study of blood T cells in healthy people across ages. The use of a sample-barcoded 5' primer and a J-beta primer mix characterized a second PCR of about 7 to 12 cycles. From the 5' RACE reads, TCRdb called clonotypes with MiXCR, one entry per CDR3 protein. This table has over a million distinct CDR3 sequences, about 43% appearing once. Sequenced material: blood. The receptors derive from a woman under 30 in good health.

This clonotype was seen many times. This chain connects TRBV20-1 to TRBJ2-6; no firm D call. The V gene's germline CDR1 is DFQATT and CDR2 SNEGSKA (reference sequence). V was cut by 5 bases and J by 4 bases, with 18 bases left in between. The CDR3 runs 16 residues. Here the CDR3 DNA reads TGCAGTGCTGCGGAAGGCGCCCTCGAGGGGGCCAACGTCCTGACTTTC. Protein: CSAAEGALEGANVLTF.

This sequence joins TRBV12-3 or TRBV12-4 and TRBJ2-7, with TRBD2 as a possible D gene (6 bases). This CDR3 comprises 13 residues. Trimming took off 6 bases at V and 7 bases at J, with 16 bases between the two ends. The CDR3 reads CASREGPRNEQYF. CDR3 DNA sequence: TGTGCCAGCAGGGAGGGACCGAGAAATGAGCAGTACTTC.

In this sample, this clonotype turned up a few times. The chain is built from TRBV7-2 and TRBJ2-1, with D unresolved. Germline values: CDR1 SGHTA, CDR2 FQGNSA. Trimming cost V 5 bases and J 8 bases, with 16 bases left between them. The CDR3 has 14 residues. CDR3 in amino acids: CASSPTRVEHEQFF. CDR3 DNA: TGTGCCAGCAGCCCAACAAGAGTGGAGCATGAGCAGTTCTTC.

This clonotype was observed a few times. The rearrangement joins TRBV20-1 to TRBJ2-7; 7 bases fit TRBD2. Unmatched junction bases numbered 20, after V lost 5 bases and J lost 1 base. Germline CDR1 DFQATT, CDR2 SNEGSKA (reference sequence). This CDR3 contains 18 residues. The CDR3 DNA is TGCAGTGCTGGCGGGACTCCTGGAGCGGGATTCGATTCCTACGAGCAGTACTTC. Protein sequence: CSAGGTPGAGFDSYEQYF.

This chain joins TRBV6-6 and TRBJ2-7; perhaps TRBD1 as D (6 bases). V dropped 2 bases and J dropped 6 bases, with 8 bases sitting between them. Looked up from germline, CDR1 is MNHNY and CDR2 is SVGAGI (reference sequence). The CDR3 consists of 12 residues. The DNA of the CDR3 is TGTGCCAGCAGTTACCACAGGGCCGAGCAGTACTTC. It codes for CASSYHRAEQYF.

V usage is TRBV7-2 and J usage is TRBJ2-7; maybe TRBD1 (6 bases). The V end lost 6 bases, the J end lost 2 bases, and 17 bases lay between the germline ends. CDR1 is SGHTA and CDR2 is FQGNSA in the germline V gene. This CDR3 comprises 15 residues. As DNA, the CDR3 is TGTGCCAGCAGACCCCCGGGACATAGTACCTACGAGCAGTACTTC. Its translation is CASRPPGHSTYEQYF.

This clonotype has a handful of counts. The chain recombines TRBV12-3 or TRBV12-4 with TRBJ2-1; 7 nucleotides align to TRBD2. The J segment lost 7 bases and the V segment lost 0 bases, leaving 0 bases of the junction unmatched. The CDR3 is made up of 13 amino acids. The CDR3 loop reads CASSLAGLNEQFF. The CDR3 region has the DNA TGTGCCAGCAGTTTAGCGGGACTAAATGAGCAGTTCTTC.

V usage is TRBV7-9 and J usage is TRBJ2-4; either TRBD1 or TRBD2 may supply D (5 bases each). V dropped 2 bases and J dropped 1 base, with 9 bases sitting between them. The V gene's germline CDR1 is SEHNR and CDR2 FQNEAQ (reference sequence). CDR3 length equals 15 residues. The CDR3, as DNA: TGTGCCAGCAGCTTATACGGGGCTGCCAAAAACATTCAGTACTTC. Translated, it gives CASSLYGAAKNIQYF.

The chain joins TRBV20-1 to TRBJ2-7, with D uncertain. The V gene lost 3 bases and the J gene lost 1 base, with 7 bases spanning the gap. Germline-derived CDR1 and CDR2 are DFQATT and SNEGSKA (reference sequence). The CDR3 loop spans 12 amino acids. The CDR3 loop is CSARAESYEQYF. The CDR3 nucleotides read TGCAGTGCTAGGGCGGAGTCCTACGAGCAGTACTTC.

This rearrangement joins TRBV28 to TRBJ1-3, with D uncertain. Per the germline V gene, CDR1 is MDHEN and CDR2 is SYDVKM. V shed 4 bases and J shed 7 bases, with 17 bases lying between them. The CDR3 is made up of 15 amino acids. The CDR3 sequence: CASSSTLTGANTIYF. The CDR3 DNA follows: TGTGCCAGCAGTTCGACCCTCACGGGAGCGAACACCATATATTTT.

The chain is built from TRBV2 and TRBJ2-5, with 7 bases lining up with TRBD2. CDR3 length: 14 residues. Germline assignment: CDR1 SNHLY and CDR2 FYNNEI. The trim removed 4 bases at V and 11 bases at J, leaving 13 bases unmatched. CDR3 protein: CASSGLAGNVEQYF. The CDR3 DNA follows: TGTGCCAGCAGTGGATTAGCGGGTAATGTTGAGCAGTACTTC.

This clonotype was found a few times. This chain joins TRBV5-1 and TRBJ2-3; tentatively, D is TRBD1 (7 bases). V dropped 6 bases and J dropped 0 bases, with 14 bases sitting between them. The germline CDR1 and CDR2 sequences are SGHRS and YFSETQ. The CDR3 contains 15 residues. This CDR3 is CASKVGGQSTDTQYF. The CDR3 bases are TGCGCCAGCAAGGTGGGGGGACAGAGCACAGATACGCAGTATTTT.

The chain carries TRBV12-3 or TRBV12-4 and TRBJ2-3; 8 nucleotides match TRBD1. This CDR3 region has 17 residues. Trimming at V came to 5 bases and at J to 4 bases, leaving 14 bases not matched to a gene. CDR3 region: CASSRTGSLVSSDTQYF. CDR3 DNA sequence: TGTGCCAGCAGTCGGACAGGGAGCCTCGTTTCTTCAGATACGCAGTATTTT.

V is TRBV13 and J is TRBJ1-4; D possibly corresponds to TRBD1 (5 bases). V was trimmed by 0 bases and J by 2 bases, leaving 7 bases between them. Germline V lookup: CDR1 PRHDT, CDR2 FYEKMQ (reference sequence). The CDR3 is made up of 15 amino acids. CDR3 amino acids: CASSLGGVTNEKLFF. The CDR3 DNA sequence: TGTGCCAGCAGCTTAGGGGGGGTCACTAATGAAAAACTGTTTTTT.

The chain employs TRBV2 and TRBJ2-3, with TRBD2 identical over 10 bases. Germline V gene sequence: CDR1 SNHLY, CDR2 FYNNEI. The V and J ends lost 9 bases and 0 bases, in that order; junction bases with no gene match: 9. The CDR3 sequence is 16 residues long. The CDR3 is CARRSSGRTSTDTQYF. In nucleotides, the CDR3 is TGTGCCAGGCGCTCTAGCGGGAGAACTAGCACAGATACGCAGTATTTT.

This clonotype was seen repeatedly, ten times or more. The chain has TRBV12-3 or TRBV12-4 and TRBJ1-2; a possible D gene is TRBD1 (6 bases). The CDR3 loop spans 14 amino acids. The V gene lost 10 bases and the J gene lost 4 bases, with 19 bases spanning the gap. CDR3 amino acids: CAIKRTEAFYGYTF. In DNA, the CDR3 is TGTGCCATCAAGAGGACAGAAGCCTTCTATGGCTACACCTTC.

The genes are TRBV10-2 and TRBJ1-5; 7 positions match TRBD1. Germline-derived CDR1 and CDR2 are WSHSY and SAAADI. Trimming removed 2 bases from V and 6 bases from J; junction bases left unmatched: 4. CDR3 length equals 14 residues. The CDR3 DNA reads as TGCGCCAGCAGTGAGCAGGGGGGGGCTCAGCCCCAGCATTTT. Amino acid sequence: CASSEQGGAQPQHF.

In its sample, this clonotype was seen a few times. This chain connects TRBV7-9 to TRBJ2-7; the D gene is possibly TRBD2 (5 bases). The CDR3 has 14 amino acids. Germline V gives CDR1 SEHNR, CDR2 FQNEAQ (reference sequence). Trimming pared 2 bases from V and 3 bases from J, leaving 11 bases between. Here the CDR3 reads CASSLSLAYYEQYF. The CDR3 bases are TGTGCCAGCAGCTTAAGTCTAGCCTACTACGAGCAGTACTTC.

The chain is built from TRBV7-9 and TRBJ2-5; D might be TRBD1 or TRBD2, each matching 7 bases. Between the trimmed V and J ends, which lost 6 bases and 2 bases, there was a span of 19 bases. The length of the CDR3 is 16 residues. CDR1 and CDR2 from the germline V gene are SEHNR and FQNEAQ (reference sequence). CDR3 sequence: CASSPSRGEGQETQYF. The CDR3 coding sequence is TGTGCCAGCAGTCCTTCCAGGGGGGAGGGTCAAGAGACCCAGTACTTC.

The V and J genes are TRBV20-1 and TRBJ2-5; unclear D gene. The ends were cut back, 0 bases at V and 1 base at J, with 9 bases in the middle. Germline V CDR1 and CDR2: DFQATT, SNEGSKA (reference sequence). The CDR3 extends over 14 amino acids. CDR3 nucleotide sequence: TGCAGTGCTAGAGATGACGACCTCCAAGAGACCCAGTACTTC. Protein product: CSARDDDLQETQYF.

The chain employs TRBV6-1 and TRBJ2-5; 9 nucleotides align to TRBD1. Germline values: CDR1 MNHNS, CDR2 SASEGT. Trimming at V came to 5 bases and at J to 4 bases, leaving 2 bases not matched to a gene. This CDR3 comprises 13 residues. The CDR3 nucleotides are TGTGCCAGCAGTACGGACAGGGGAGAGACCCAGTACTTC. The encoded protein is CASSTDRGETQYF.

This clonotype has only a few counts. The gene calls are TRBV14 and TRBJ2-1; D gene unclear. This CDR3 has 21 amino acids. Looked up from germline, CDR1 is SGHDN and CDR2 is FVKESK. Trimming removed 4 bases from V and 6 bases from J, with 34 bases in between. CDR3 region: CASSPPGQPPSSDPVINEQFF. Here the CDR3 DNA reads TGTGCCAGCAGCCCCCCGGGTCAGCCTCCATCCTCCGACCCGGTCATCAATGAGCAGTTCTTC.

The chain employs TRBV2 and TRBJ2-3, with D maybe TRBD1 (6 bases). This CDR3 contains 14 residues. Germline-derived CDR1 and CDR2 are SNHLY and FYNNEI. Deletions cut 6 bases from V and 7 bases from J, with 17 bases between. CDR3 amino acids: CASSAGVLYHTQYF. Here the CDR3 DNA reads TGTGCCAGCAGCGCAGGGGTCCTATACCATACGCAGTATTTT.

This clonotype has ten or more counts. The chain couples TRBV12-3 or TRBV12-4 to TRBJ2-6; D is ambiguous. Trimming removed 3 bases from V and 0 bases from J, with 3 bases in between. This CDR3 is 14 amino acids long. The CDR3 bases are TGTGCCAGCAGTTTTCTCTCTGGGGCCAACGTCCTGACTTTC. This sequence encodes CASSFLSGANVLTF.

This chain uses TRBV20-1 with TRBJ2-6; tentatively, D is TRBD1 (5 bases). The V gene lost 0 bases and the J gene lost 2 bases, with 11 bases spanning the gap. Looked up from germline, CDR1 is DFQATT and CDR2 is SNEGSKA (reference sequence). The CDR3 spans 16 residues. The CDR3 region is CSARDPTQAGANVLTF. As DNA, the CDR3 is TGCAGTGCTAGAGACCCTACACAGGCTGGGGCCAACGTCCTGACTTTC.

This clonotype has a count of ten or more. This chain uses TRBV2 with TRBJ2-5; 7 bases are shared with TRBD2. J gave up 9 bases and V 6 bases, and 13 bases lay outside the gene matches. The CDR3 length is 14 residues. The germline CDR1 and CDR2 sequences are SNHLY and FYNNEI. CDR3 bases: TGTGCCAGCAGCTCTTCCGGGACTGGGGGGGCCCAGTACTTC. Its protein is CASSSSGTGGAQYF.

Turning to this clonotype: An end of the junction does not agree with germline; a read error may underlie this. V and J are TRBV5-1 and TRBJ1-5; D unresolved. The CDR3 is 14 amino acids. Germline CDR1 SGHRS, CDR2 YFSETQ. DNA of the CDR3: TGTGCCAGCAGCTTGGAGGCTGGGAATCAGCCCCAGCATTTT. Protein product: CASSLEAGNQPQHF. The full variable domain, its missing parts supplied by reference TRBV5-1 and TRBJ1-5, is KAGVTQTPRYLIKTRGQQVTLSCSPISGHRSVSWYQQTPGQGLQFLFEYFSETQRNKGNFPGRFSGRQFSNSRSEMNVSTLELGDSALYLCASSLEAGNQPQHFGDGTRLSIL.

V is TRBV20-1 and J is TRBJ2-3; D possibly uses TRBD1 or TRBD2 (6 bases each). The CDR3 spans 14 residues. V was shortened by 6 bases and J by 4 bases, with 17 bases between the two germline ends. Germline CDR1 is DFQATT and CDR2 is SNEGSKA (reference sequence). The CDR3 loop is CSAPEWRGADTQYF. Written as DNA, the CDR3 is TGCAGTGCCCCCGAGTGGAGGGGGGCAGATACGCAGTATTTT.

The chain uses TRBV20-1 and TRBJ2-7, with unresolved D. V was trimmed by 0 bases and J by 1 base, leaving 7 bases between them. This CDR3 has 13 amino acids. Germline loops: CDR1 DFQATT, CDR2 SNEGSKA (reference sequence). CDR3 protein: CSARDLISYEQYF. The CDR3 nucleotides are TGCAGTGCTAGAGATCTTATTTCCTACGAGCAGTACTTC.